Listed below are T cell receptor beta chains from one sample, sequenced in a study of long-term antiretroviral therapy in people with HIV. TCRdb's copy holds only in-frame clones and misses some; the assay was immunoSEQ multiplex PCR. This table has 25,000 to 30,000 clones, 80% to 90% appearing once. The sequencing used unsorted PBMCs, collected 1.8 years after starting antiretroviral therapy. The receptor set was obtained from a woman between 18 and 30 years old with HIV. The CDR3 runs from the conserved cysteine through the conserved F or W. A D gene is named only where the DNA matches it firmly. Rows may omit the clone size; those that give it use once, few, many or a size class.

TRBJ2-7	.	TRBV28	.	TGTGCCAGCAGTTTGGGTAGCTTCGAGCAGTACTTC	CASSLGSFEQYF
TRBJ2-5	.	TRBV6-6	.	TGTGCCAGCAGTTGGGAGACCCAGTACTTC	CASSWETQYF
TRBJ2-3	once	TRBV14	.	TGTGCCAGCAGCCAAATGGAAGTGCAACGGACAGATACGCAGTATTTT	CASSQMEVQRTDTQYF
TRBJ2-1	.	TRBV10-2	.	TGCGCCAGCAGTGAGTCTAGCGCTTACAATGAGCAGTTCTTC	CASSESSAYNEQFF
TRBJ1-2	.	TRBV6-1	.	TGTGCCAGCAGTGAAGGTCCGGGGAGAAACTATGGCTACACCTTC	CASSEGPGRNYGYTF
TRBJ2-7	.	TRBV4-1	.	TGCGCCAGCAGCCAGGTTAATGGGGTCCCCTACGAGCAGTACTTC	CASSQVNGVPYEQYF
TRBJ2-7	.	TRBV7-2	TRBD1	TGTGCCAGCAGCAGGACAGGGGACGGGTACGAGCAGTACTTC	CASSRTGDGYEQYF
TRBJ2-7	.	TRBV15	.	TGTGCCACCAGCAGCGGTTCGGGGCACGAGCAGTACTTC	CATSSGSGHEQYF
TRBJ2-7	.	TRBV14	TRBD2	TGTGCCAGCAGCCCCGGGAGGGCCGTAGGTTCCTACGAGCAGTACTTC	CASSPGRAVGSYEQYF
TRBJ2-7	.	TRBV6-1	.	TGTGCCAGCGAGGATCTTTACGAGCAGTACTTC	CASEDLYEQYF
TRBJ1-4	.	TRBV7-9	.	TGTGCCAGCAGCTTAGGCGCAACTAATGAAAAACTGTTTTTT	CASSLGATNEKLFF
TRBJ2-7	once	TRBV27	TRBD2	TGTGCCAGCTCGGGATCTCCGGGACTAGAGTACTACGAGCAGTACTTC	CASSGSPGLEYYEQYF
TRBJ2-7	.	TRBV9	.	TGTGCCAGCAGGGGAGATTACGAGCAGTACTTC	CASRGDYEQYF
TRBJ2-7	.	TRBV9	TRBD2	TGTGCCAGCAGCGTACTAGCGGGAGCAATAAACGAGCAGTACTTC	CASSVLAGAINEQYF
TRBJ2-7	.	TRBV27	TRBD2	TGTGCCAGCAGTTTATCTGCTAGCGGGAGGTACGAGCAGTACTTC	CASSLSASGRYEQYF
TRBJ1-2	.	TRBV6-6	TRBD1	TGTGCCAGCCTCCCAACAGGGGGCGCGACCTATGGCTACACCTTC	CASLPTGGATYGYTF
TRBJ1-1	few	TRBV27	.	TGTGCCAGCAGTTTATTTAGGGGGAGCACTGAAGCTTTCTTT	CASSLFRGSTEAFF
TRBJ2-7	once	TRBV6-5	TRBD2	TGTGCCAGCAGTTACGGACTAGCGGATTACGAGCAGTACTTC	CASSYGLADYEQYF
TRBJ1-5	.	TRBV5-5	.	TGTGCCAGCAGCTTGGGCAGTAATCAGCCCCAGCATTTT	CASSLGSNQPQHF
TRBJ1-1	.	TRBV28	.	TGTGCCAGCAGTCTATCCCCCCCTATTGAAGCTTTCTTT	CASSLSPPIEAFF
TRBJ1-4	.	TRBV2	.	TGTGCCAGCAAACGGTCTGCAACCGTGGCTAATGAAAAACTGTTTTTT	CASKRSATVANEKLFF
TRBJ2-3	.	TRBV7-6	TRBD2	TGTGCCAGCAGCTTCTTACTAGCGGGAGTAGATACGCAGTATTTT	CASSFLLAGVDTQYF
TRBJ2-3	.	TRBV5-1	.	TGCGCCAGCAGCTTTATCCCGGGACAAGACACAGATACGCAGTATTTT	CASSFIPGQDTDTQYF
TRBJ2-3	.	TRBV14	TRBD2	TGTGCCAGCAGCCCGTTACTAGCGGGAGTAGGCACAGATACGCAGTATTTT	CASSPLLAGVGTDTQYF
TRBJ1-2	few	TRBV5-1	.	TGCGCCAGCAGCTTGGTTACGGGGGGATATGGCTACACCTTC	CASSLVTGGYGYTF
TRBJ2-5	.	TRBV4-1	TRBD2	TGCGCCAGCAGCCAAGAAGCGGGGGGGGTGGCCCAGTACTTC	CASSQEAGGVAQYF